This is a list of T cell receptor beta chains from one sample in a study of human T cells and chemical hapten exposure. TCRdb ran MiXCR on the RACE reads and lists one entry per CDR3 protein. This table has approximately 80,000 distinct CDR3 sequences, roughly 7.2% appearing once. The starting material was whole blood, obtained in connection with sensitization to the hapten diphenylcyclopropenone (DPC). The receptor set was obtained from a woman younger than 45 with alopecia areata. Some clones in this sample may be carry-over from other donors' samples. CDR3s include the opening cysteine and the closing phenylalanine or tryptophan. D genes are given only for firm matches. Size tells how often a clone was seen (once, few, many) or the class of an expanded clone, and some rows leave it out.

j_gene	d_gene	v_gene	len	abundance	CDR3aa	CDR3nt
TRBJ1-2	TRBD1	TRBV2	15	few	CASSRYQGANYGYTF	TGTGCCAGCAGTCGCTACCAGGGGGCTAACTATGGCTACACCTTC
TRBJ2-7	NA	TRBV7-9	13	few	CASSPPGSYEQYF	TGTGCCAGCAGCCCCCCCGGCTCCTACGAGCAGTACTTC
TRBJ1-4	NA	TRBV4-2	17	NA	CASSQVIFSATNEKLFF	TGTGCCAGCAGCCAAGTTATTTTCTCCGCGACTAATGAAAAACTGTTTTTT
TRBJ2-1	NA	TRBV7-9	15	few	CASSLYESGTDEQFF	TGTGCCAGCAGCTTATATGAATCCGGGACCGATGAGCAGTTCTTC
TRBJ2-5	TRBD2	TRBV6-1	15	NA	CASRPLAGGRETQYF	TGTGCCAGCAGACCTTTAGCGGGGGGGCGAGAGACCCAGTACTTC
TRBJ2-5	TRBD2	TRBV7-3	17	NA	CASSLSPSGGHQETQYF	TGTGCCAGCAGCTTATCCCCCAGCGGGGGGCACCAGGAGACCCAGTACTTC
TRBJ1-4	TRBD1	TRBV5-4	15	few	CASSSSGQGWEKLFF	TGTGCCAGCAGCTCTTCAGGACAGGGTTGGGAAAAACTGTTTTTT
TRBJ2-1	NA	TRBV29-1	16	NA	CTIRVRGRGNYNEQFF	TGCACCATTCGAGTGAGGGGCAGGGGAAACTACAATGAGCAGTTCTTC
TRBJ1-1	NA	TRBV7-9	13	NA	CASSLVGGSEAFF	TGTGCCAGCAGCTTAGTGGGGGGATCTGAAGCTTTCTTT
TRBJ1-1	NA	TRBV3-1	14	NA	CASTRRSRDTEAFF	TGTGCCAGCACCAGGCGGAGTAGGGACACTGAAGCTTTCTTT
TRBJ2-5	NA	TRBV12-3/TRBV12-4	12	many	CASSLEQETQYF	TGTGCCAGCAGTTTAGAGCAAGAGACCCAGTACTTC
TRBJ1-1	NA	TRBV5-1	17	many	CASSLDGGQGLNTEAFF	TGCGCCAGCAGCCTGGATGGGGGTCAGGGCCTGAACACTGAAGCTTTCTTT
TRBJ2-5	NA	TRBV6-1	14	NA	CASSDPSWGETQYF	TGTGCCAGCAGTGATCCTAGCTGGGGGGAGACCCAGTACTTC
TRBJ2-7	TRBD1	TRBV10-3	14	NA	CAIMRTGEGYEQYF	TGTGCCATCATGCGGACAGGGGAAGGCTACGAGCAGTACTTC
TRBJ2-1	NA	TRBV6-2/TRBV6-3	17	few	CASSYFPGPSSYNEQFF	TGTGCCAGCAGTTACTTTCCAGGTCCAAGCTCCTACAATGAGCAGTTCTTC
TRBJ1-5	NA	TRBV4-2	15	many	CASSQERVYYQPQHF	TGTGCCAGCAGCCAAGAGAGAGTATACTATCAGCCCCAGCATTTT
TRBJ2-3	TRBD2	TRBV7-2	18	NA	CASSFLAVLAGGLDTQYF	TGTGCCAGCAGCTTCCTAGCCGTACTAGCGGGGGGGCTAGATACGCAGTATTTT
TRBJ2-4	NA	TRBV20-1	13	many	CSAQDSYKNIQYF	TGCAGTGCCCAAGACAGTTACAAAAACATTCAGTACTTC
TRBJ2-6	NA	TRBV5-1	15	few	CASSLVWAGANVLTF	TGCGCCAGCAGCTTGGTCTGGGCTGGGGCCAACGTCCTGACTTTC
TRBJ2-6	NA	TRBV12-3/TRBV12-4	19	few	CASSRDTDAVWSGANVLTF	TGTGCCAGCAGTCGCGATACAGATGCCGTATGGTCTGGGGCCAACGTCCTGACTTTC
TRBJ2-4	TRBD1	TRBV12-3/TRBV12-4	15	many	CASSSPGGSKNIQYF	TGTGCCAGCAGTTCTCCAGGGGGCTCCAAAAACATTCAGTACTTC
TRBJ1-2	NA	TRBV20-1	18	NA	CSARDYAGPPLGSYGYTF	TGCAGTGCTAGAGATTACGCAGGGCCACCTTTAGGTAGCTATGGCTACACCTTC
TRBJ2-7	NA	TRBV6-5	14	NA	CASSYPRTAYEQYF	TGTGCCAGCAGTTATCCCCGGACAGCCTACGAGCAGTACTTC
TRBJ1-5	NA	TRBV19	14	few	CASSIDRSNQPQHF	TGTGCCAGTAGTATCGACAGGAGCAATCAGCCCCAGCATTTT
TRBJ2-7	NA	TRBV6-5	12	many	CASSPGPYEQYF	TGTGCCAGCAGTCCCGGGCCCTACGAGCAGTACTTC
TRBJ1-1	NA	TRBV2	14	few	CASSGGSVIPEAFF	TGTGCCAGCAGCGGCGGGAGCGTCATTCCTGAAGCTTTCTTT
TRBJ2-7	TRBD1	TRBV6-5	13	many	CASSQAGGYEQYF	TGTGCCAGCAGTCAGGCAGGGGGCTACGAGCAGTACTTC
TRBJ1-5	NA	TRBV2	14	NA	CASSINRVGQPQNF	TGTGCCAGCAGTATCAACAGGGTTGGTCAGCCCCAGAATTTT
TRBJ1-4	TRBD1	TRBV27	13	few	CASSPTGVGKLFF	TGTGCCAGCAGCCCGACAGGGGTAGGAAAACTGTTTTTT
TRBJ1-1	NA	TRBV6-5	11	few	CASSSQGSAFF	TGTGCCAGCAGTTCACAGGGCTCAGCTTTCTTT
TRBJ2-3	TRBD2	TRBV27	17	NA	CASQRGPDHQLTDTQYF	TGTGCCAGCCAGCGGGGACCTGATCACCAACTCACAGATACGCAGTATTTT
TRBJ2-4	NA	TRBV20-1	13	many	CSATGEGRDIQYF	TGCAGTGCAACAGGGGAGGGTAGGGACATTCAGTACTTC
TRBJ1-1	NA	TRBV14	13	few	CASSPSQNTEAFF	TGTGCCAGCAGCCCAAGCCAGAACACTGAAGCTTTCTTT
TRBJ2-5	NA	TRBV2	13	NA	CASRGLFQETQYF	TGTGCCAGCCGCGGACTGTTCCAAGAGACCCAGTACTTC
TRBJ2-2	NA	TRBV29-1	13	NA	CSVRGTNTGELFF	TGCAGCGTCCGCGGAACGAACACCGGGGAGCTGTTTTTT
TRBJ2-7	NA	TRBV5-1	13	many	CASSLDRSYEQYF	TGCGCCAGCAGCTTGGACAGGTCCTACGAGCAGTACTTC
TRBJ2-1	NA	TRBV6-2/TRBV6-3	15	many	CASSPSGESYNEQFF	TGTGCCAGCAGTCCCTCCGGGGAATCATACAATGAGCAGTTCTTC
TRBJ1-1	NA	TRBV5-1	15	few	CASSLGPGAVTEAFF	TGCGCCAGCAGCTTGGGTCCGGGGGCGGTCACTGAAGCTTTCTTT
TRBJ2-5	NA	TRBV30	11	NA	CAWRFAETQYF	TGTGCCTGGCGGTTTGCCGAGACCCAGTACTTC
TRBJ1-1	TRBD1	TRBV6-1	13	many	CASSGDSKTEAFF	TGTGCCAGCAGTGGGGACAGCAAGACAGAAGCTTTCTTT
TRBJ2-3	TRBD1	TRBV20-1	16	few	CSARDQTGRGTDTQYF	TGCAGTGCTAGAGATCAGACAGGGCGAGGCACAGATACGCAGTATTTT